In its sample, the clone carrying this T cell receptor (beta chain) was seen a few times. The antigen remains unidentified. This CDR3 is built from 15 residues. CDR1 MDHEN and CDR2 SYDVKM come from the germline V gene. The trim removed 4 bases at V and 4 bases at J, leaving 8 bases unmatched. This entry belongs to a study of regulatory T cells in long-lasting Graves disease. Study-wide results and caveats: Patients with persistent disease showed a bias toward TRBV28, TRBJ1-2 and TRBJ2-5.

Specified time point: persistent/refractory GD, antithyroid drugs over 5 years with positive TRAb. PBMC-derived RNA was used for the TCR library. Arm-PCR of CDR3 regions and iRepertoire HTBI primers were the basis on which TCR beta libraries were built. TCRdb used MiXCR to reprocess the multiplex PCR reads, holding one entry per CDR3 protein. The repertoire holds under 350,000 distinct CDR3 sequences, with more than 20% as singletons. The clonotype comes from a female donor with Graves disease. The chain employs TRBV28 and TRBJ2-7; TRBD2 aligns across 9 bases. Sequencing used peripheral blood mononuclear cells (PBMCs), obtained when the disease was refractory, from a patient treated with antithyroid drugs. The CDR3 is CASSSTGGRGYEQYF. DNA for the CDR3: TGTGCCAGCAGTTCCACCGGCGGGAGGGGTTACGAGCAGTACTTC. The full variable domain, its missing parts supplied by reference TRBV28 and TRBJ2-7, is DVKVTQSSRYLVKRTGEKVFLECVQDMDHENMFWYRQDPGLGLRLIYFSYDVKMKEKGDIPEGYSVSREKKERFSLILESASTNQTSMYLCASSSTGGRGYEQYFGPGTRLTVT.